This T cell receptor (beta chain) emerged from a study of blood T cell repertoires in COVID-19. Background on the study: Material from acute and convalescent COVID-19 was sourced from the United States, Italy and Spain. PBMCs, B-cell-depleted T cells, or T cells provided the cDNA or gDNA that made up the material.

The authors' processing: Using reference gene primer amplification, nucleated cell counts were estimated. Libraries were prepared by immunoSEQ multiplex PCR; TCRdb keeps only in-frame clonotypes and omits some of them. V and J calls and clone size follow that table, whereas D and trimming were derived from the DNA. The sample comprises some 110,000 clones, about nine tenths of which are singletons, and 15% rests with the top ten. From germline, CDR1 is SGHNT and CDR2 YENEEA. This CDR3 is 17 amino acids long. V lost 0 bases and J lost 3; bases outside the gene matches: 3. V and J are TRBV11-3 and TRBJ2-5; 14 positions agree with TRBD2. The TCR comes from a middle-aged man with acute or convalescent COVID-19. Material for sequencing was peripheral blood. The CDR3 DNA sequence: TGTGCCAGCAGCTTAGAGGGGACTAGCGGGAGCGAAGAGACCCAGTACTTC. It codes for CASSLEGTSGSEETQYF.